These 28 T cell receptor beta chains were all obtained from the same sample, sequenced in a study of tumor-infiltrating lymphocytes in oesophageal squamous cell carcinoma. TCRdb fed the PCR reads into MiXCR, producing one record per CDR3 protein. The sample has about 18,000 distinct CDR3 sequences, roughly 40% seen once. Input material: esophageal tumor tissue. The receptor source for this set is a male donor with esophageal squamous cell carcinoma.

This clonotype was picked up many times. The rearrangement uses TRBV6-1 and TRBJ1-6; D unclear. The length of the CDR3 is 13 residues. With 2 bases removed from V and 7 bases from J, the gap between germline ends came to 6 bases. Germline CDR1 is MNHNS and CDR2 is SASEGT. CDR3 loop: CASSEKENSPLHF. The CDR3 nucleotides read TGTGCCAGCAGTGAAAAGGAGAATTCACCCCTCCACTTT.

The chain combines TRBV2 with TRBJ2-6; D is perhaps TRBD1 (6 bases). The DNA matches TRBJ2-7 better at its end, which makes the J call doubtful. This CDR3 is 15 amino acids long. Germline CDR1 SNHLY, CDR2 FYNNEI. The CDR3 nucleotides read TGTGCCAGCATGCAGGGACACCGAGATGTTGGCGAGCAGTACTTC. Its protein product is CASMQGHRDVGEQYF.

The chain uses TRBV12-3 or TRBV12-4 and TRBJ2-5; TRBD2 agrees at 8 bases. The J call may be wrong; the DNA end is better matched by TRBJ2-1. The CDR3 sequence is 17 residues long. The CDR3 protein is CASSCPLRGGSTYGQFF. CDR3 nucleotide sequence: TGTGCCAGCAGTTGCCCTCTCCGCGGGGGGTCGACCTACGGGCAGTTCTTC.

This clonotype was counted between two and nine times. This chain joins TRBV7-3 and TRBJ2-1; D is possibly TRBD2 (6 bases). Germline V gene sequence: CDR1 SGHTA, CDR2 FQGTGA. V lost 5 bases and J lost 2, with 13 bases in between. This CDR3 has 15 residues. The CDR3 region is CASSPVASAYNEQFF. In DNA, the CDR3 is TGTGCCAGCAGCCCCGTGGCTAGCGCCTACAATGAGCAGTTCTTC.

By share, this clonotype counts as medium-sized (0.01 to 0.1%). The CDR3 is CATGQGVTKFNEQFF. CDR3 nucleotide sequence: TGTGCCACCGGACAGGGAGTAACGAAGTTCAATGAGCAGTTCTTC. The chain is built from TRBV24-1 and TRBJ2-1; 8 nucleotides match TRBD1. CDR1 KGHDR and CDR2 SFDVKD come from the germline V gene. The CDR3 totals 15 residues. The trim removed 9 bases at V and 6 bases at J, leaving 12 bases unmatched.

The chain employs TRBV12-3 or TRBV12-4 and TRBJ2-3; D is unclear. The better agreement between TRBJ2-1 and the DNA end casts doubt on the J call. The CDR3 is 11 amino acids. CDR3 coding DNA: TGTGCCAGCAGTTTTGGCAGTGAGCAGTTCTTC. It yields the protein CASSFGSEQFF.

There are a few counts of this clonotype. V usage is TRBV12-3 or TRBV12-4 and J usage is TRBJ2-1; D gene ambiguous. The J call may be faulty, since TRBJ2-7 better matches the DNA end. The CDR3 loop spans 11 amino acids. This chain's CDR3 is CASSLESEQYF. The CDR3 DNA follows: TGTGCCAGCAGTTTAGAATCCGAGCAGTACTTC.

As regards this clonotype: This clone may be a read error of a much larger clone one base away. The chain links TRBV6-6 to TRBJ2-1; D gene unclear. Germline CDR1 MNHNY, CDR2 SVGAGI (reference sequence). The CDR3 has 13 amino acids. Between the trimmed V and J ends, which lost 2 bases and 10 bases, there was a span of 12 bases. DNA of the CDR3: TGTGCCAGCAGTTACGGTGGTCTCGGGGAGCAGTTCTTC. Amino acids: CASSYGGLGEQFF.

This clonotype showed up many times. The chain links TRBV10-2 to TRBJ1-5; TRBD1 matches 8 bases. Trimming cost V 0 bases and J 7 bases; bases outside gene matches: 2. Germline-derived CDR1 and CDR2 are WSHSY and SAAADI. The length of the CDR3 is 14 residues. The DNA of the CDR3 is TGCGCCAGCAGTGAGTCGGACAGGGCACAGCCCCAGCATTTT. Encoded protein: CASSESDRAQPQHF.

The chain joins TRBV10-1 to TRBJ2-3; 10 nucleotides align to TRBD1. The closer fit of TRBJ2-7 to the DNA end suggests the J call may be wrong. The CDR3 loop spans 17 amino acids. CDR1 and CDR2 (germline): WNHNN, SYGVQD (reference sequence). The CDR3 nucleotides read TGCGCCAGCAGGCCGGAAACCACGGACAGGGGGTCCTACGAGCAGTACTTC. As protein: CASRPETTDRGSYEQYF.

The gene calls are TRBV3-1 and TRBJ1-2; D not resolved. In germline, CDR1 is LGHDT, CDR2 YNNKEL (reference sequence). The CDR3 length is 12 residues. The germline V and J ends were trimmed by 1 base and 5 bases, with 5 bases remaining between them. The CDR3: CASSQVTYGYTF. CDR3 DNA: TGTGCCAGCAGCCAAGTGACGTATGGCTACACCTTC.

Comments on this clonotype: This may stem from a read error, because a much larger clone lies one nucleotide away. The chain recombines TRBV14 with TRBJ2-5, with 7 bases fitting TRBD2. This CDR3 contains 13 residues. Germline loops: CDR1 SGHDN, CDR2 FVKESK. V was clipped by 7 bases and J by 11 bases; unmatched bases: 13. The CDR3 sequence is CASMASGYNEQYF. CDR3 sequence (DNA): TGTGCCAGCATGGCTAGCGGATACAATGAGCAGTACTTC.

The chain couples TRBV3-1 to TRBJ2-7, with 10 bases fitting TRBD1. Germline CDR1 LGHDT, CDR2 YNNKEL (reference sequence). The CDR3 totals 16 residues. V trimming: 1 base; J trimming: 1 base; junction bases outside the gene matches: 4. CDR3 sequence: CASSQAAGQGSYEQYF. In nucleotides, the CDR3 is TGTGCCAGCAGCCAAGCGGCGGGACAGGGGTCCTACGAGCAGTACTTC.

This clonotype was detected ten times or more. The CDR3 DNA reads as TGTGCCAGCAGCGTAGATGGGACAGCCTACGAGCAGTACTTC. Its translation is CASSVDGTAYEQYF. The rearrangement joins TRBV9 to TRBJ2-7; TRBD1 matches at 7 bases. Germline CDR1 SGDLS, CDR2 YYNGEE. The CDR3 is 14 residues long. The V gene end was trimmed by 0 bases and the J gene end by 2 bases; junction bases not matched to a gene: 2.

This clonotype was observed at least ten times. V gene TRBV12-3 or TRBV12-4 combines with J gene TRBJ1-6, with 7 bases matching TRBD1. After removal of 7 bases from V and 10 bases from J, the junction contained 7 bases not matched to a gene. The CDR3 sequence is 13 residues long. CDR3 sequence: CASIDRAGSPLHF. The CDR3, as DNA: TGTGCCAGCATCGACAGGGCTGGGTCACCCCTCCACTTT.

The chain joins TRBV7-9 to TRBJ2-5, with D uncertain. With the DNA end fitting TRBJ2-1 better, the J assignment may be wrong. The CDR3 is 14 amino acids. CDR1 is SEHNR and CDR2 is FQNEAQ in the germline V gene (reference sequence). CDR3 DNA: TGTGCCAGCAGCTTAGTCCCTATAGCAGATGAGCAGTTCTTC. Protein product: CASSLVPIADEQFF.

The rearrangement uses TRBV6-1 and TRBJ2-5, with TRBD1 matching over 8 bases. In germline, CDR1 is MNHNS, CDR2 SASEGT. The CDR3 sequence is 15 residues long. Trimming at V came to 6 bases and at J to 4 bases, leaving 10 bases not matched to a gene. CDR3 nucleotides: TGTGCCAGCAGGACCGGACAGGGCCTCGGAGAGACCCAGTACTTC. It is translated as CASRTGQGLGETQYF.

This clonotype was seen a few times. The rearrangement links TRBV7-6 to TRBJ2-3; TRBD2 might be the D (7 bases). The V end was cut by 2 bases, the J end by 2 bases, with 17 bases between. Germline V gene sequence: CDR1 SGHVS, CDR2 FNYEAQ. The CDR3 is made up of 17 amino acids. The CDR3 coding sequence is TGTGCCAGCAGCTTAAGGTCCAGCGGGACACTCACAGATACGCAGTATTTT. Translating gives CASSLRSSGTLTDTQYF.

This clonotype occurred many times. A single base separates this from a much larger clone, so it may be a read error. The chain uses TRBV11-2 and TRBJ2-5; D may match TRBD1 or TRBD2 (7 bases each). CDR1 and CDR2 (germline): SGHAT, FQNNGV. The CDR3 contains 14 residues. V was cut by 4 bases and J by 11 bases, with 20 bases left in between. The DNA of the CDR3 is TGTGCCAGCAGCTCCCCAGGGGGGAGGGGTGAGCAGTACTTC. Its translation: CASSSPGGRGEQYF.

In this sample, this clonotype turned up many times. V usage is TRBV27 and J usage is TRBJ1-4; D remains ambiguous. The V gene's germline CDR1 is MNHEY and CDR2 SMNVEV (reference sequence). The CDR3 contains 15 residues. V was clipped by 0 bases and J by 3 bases, with 8 bases between them. CDR3 in amino acids: CASSLSVRSNEKLFF. CDR3 sequence (DNA): TGTGCCAGCAGTTTATCGGTCAGGTCTAATGAAAAACTGTTTTTT.

This chain connects TRBV20-1 to TRBJ2-5, with TRBD2 identical over 8 bases. V lost 5 bases to trimming and J lost 2 bases; unmatched junction nucleotides: 7. CDR3 size: 14 residues. CDR1 and CDR2 (germline): DFQATT, SNEGSKA (reference sequence). The CDR3 DNA reads TGCAGTGCTCCACCGGGAGGGCCTCAAGAGACCCAGTACTTC. Residues: CSAPPGGPQETQYF.

This clonotype was seen only a few times. V is TRBV7-2 and J is TRBJ2-7; 12 bases are shared with TRBD2. Germline V gives CDR1 SGHTA, CDR2 FQGNSA. The length of the CDR3 is 17 residues. Trimming at V came to 0 bases and at J to 3 bases, leaving 6 bases not matched to a gene. Here the CDR3 DNA reads TGTGCCAGCAGCTTAGCGATGACTAGCGGGAGCAACTACGAGCAGTACTTC. Its protein is CASSLAMTSGSNYEQYF. The full variable domain, with the rest looked up from reference TRBV7-2 and TRBJ2-7, is GAGVSQSPSNKVTEKGKDVELRCDPISGHTALYWYRQSLGQGLEFLIYFQGNSAPDKSGLPSDRFSAERTGGSVSTLTIQRTQQEDSAVYLCASSLAMTSGSNYEQYFGPGTRLTVT.

The CDR3 here is CASSPPGQINTDTQYF. CDR3 bases: TGTGCCAGCAGCCCCCCGGGACAGATAAACACAGATACGCAGTATTTT. V usage is TRBV7-6 and J usage is TRBJ2-3; TRBD1 aligns across 7 bases. The CDR3 covers 16 residues. J was trimmed by 2 bases and V by 5 bases; bases with no gene match: 10. CDR1 is SGHVS, CDR2 FNYEAQ, per germline.

This clonotype has a count of ten or more. The chain recombines TRBV12-3 or TRBV12-4 with TRBJ1-2, with D perhaps TRBD1 (6 bases). Trimming removed 6 bases from V and 4 bases from J, with 18 bases in between. The CDR3 runs 15 residues. The CDR3 region is CASRGGGQLGYGYTF. Here the CDR3 DNA reads TGTGCCAGCAGGGGGGGAGGACAGTTGGGCTATGGCTACACCTTC.

The J gene is TRBJ2-7, the V gene TRBV20-1, with 9 bases fitting TRBD2. Matching the DNA end better, TRBJ2-1 makes the J call doubtful. This CDR3 has 17 amino acids. Germline V gene lookup returns CDR1 DFQATT and CDR2 SNEGSKA (reference sequence). This CDR3 reads CSARVISGGTSYNEQFF. The DNA of the CDR3 is TGCAGTGCTAGAGTCATTAGCGGGGGAACCTCCTACAATGAGCAGTTCTTC.

This clonotype has just a few counts. The chain recombines TRBV9 with TRBJ2-4, with D tentatively TRBD1 or TRBD2 (6 bases each). The J call may be in error: the DNA end matches TRBJ2-7 better. The CDR3 spans 14 residues. The V gene's germline CDR1 is SGDLS and CDR2 YYNGEE. CDR3 in amino acids: CASSEGGEGYEQYF. The CDR3 DNA reads as TGTGCCAGCAGCGAGGGGGGCGAAGGCTACGAGCAGTACTTC.

This clonotype was recorded at least ten times. The V gene is TRBV24-1, the J gene TRBJ2-1; TRBD2 agrees at 11 bases. With 4 bases clipped from V and 8 bases from J, the junction kept 12 bases outside the gene matches. The germline V gene has CDR1 KGHDR and CDR2 SFDVKD. This CDR3 is built from 17 residues. The CDR3 bases are TGTGCCACCAGTGACCTCGGAACTAGCGGGGGTGGGGATGAGCAGTTCTTC. It yields the protein CATSDLGTSGGGDEQFF.

This clonotype was observed at least ten times. The gene calls are TRBV6-4 and TRBJ2-3; TRBD1 aligns across 9 bases. After removal of 6 bases from V and 0 bases from J, the junction contained 4 bases not matched to a gene. Germline lookup yields CDR1 MRHNA and CDR2 SNTAGT. There are 15 residues in the CDR3. CDR3 DNA: TGTGCCAGCAGCCCCGGACAGGGGAGCACAGATACGCAGTATTTT. Residues: CASSPGQGSTDTQYF.